This passage covers 10 T cell receptor beta chains from one sample sequenced in a study of OX40 agonist ivuxolimab in advanced cancers. TCRdb's table, derived via immunoSEQ multiplex PCR, lists solely in-frame clones and lacks some. The top ten hold 7.4% of the sample, which has roughly 89,000 clones, approximately 90% seen once. This specimen consisted of CD4+ or CD8+ T cells sorted from blood, obtained in a trial of the OX40 agonist ivuxolimab. The receptor source for this set is an adult with an advanced solid tumor such as melanoma, head and neck, liver or kidney cancer.

This sequence joins TRBV4-1 and TRBJ1-1, with no clear D. This CDR3 is built from 16 residues. Germline assignment: CDR1 MGHRA and CDR2 YSYEKL. V shed 0 bases and J shed 0 bases, with 11 bases lying between them. In nucleotides, the CDR3 is TGCGCCAGCAGCCAAGATAGCTCTTACTTGAACACTGAAGCTTTCTTT. Protein sequence: CASSQDSSYLNTEAFF.

This clone qualifies as medium-sized. The chain recombines TRBV6-4 with TRBJ2-2, with D unresolved. V was shortened by 3 bases and J by 8 bases, with 10 bases between the two germline ends. Per germline, CDR1 MRHNA and CDR2 SNTAGT. The CDR3 runs 13 residues. CDR3 sequence (DNA): TGTGCCAGCAGTGATATAGTTGCTGGGGAGCTGTTTTTT. Its protein product is CASSDIVAGELFF.

This chain connects TRBV9 to TRBJ2-3; 9 bases fit TRBD2. The V segment lost 0 bases and the J segment 5 bases; nucleotides outside the gene matches: 13. The CDR3 contains 18 residues. Germline V gene sequence: CDR1 SGDLS, CDR2 YYNGEE. This CDR3 reads CASSVGLAGTPSLDTQYF. CDR3 nucleotide sequence: TGTGCCAGCAGCGTAGGTCTAGCGGGAACCCCTTCCTTAGATACGCAGTATTTT.

The gene calls are TRBV29-1 and TRBJ1-2; D is undetermined. The CDR3 has 12 residues. Germline lookup yields CDR1 SQVTM and CDR2 ANQGSEA. Trimming stripped 4 bases from V and 0 bases from J, with 6 bases between. The CDR3 bases are TGCAGCGTTGGATCTTCTAACTATGGCTACACCTTC. Protein: CSVGSSNYGYTF.

This clone occurred a few times. This chain connects TRBV5-4 to TRBJ2-7; 8 nucleotides agree with TRBD2. The germline CDR1 and CDR2 sequences are SGHNT and YYREEE (reference sequence). This CDR3 comprises 15 residues. The junction had 7 bases not matched to a gene; V was cut back by 0 bases and J by 5 bases. The CDR3: CASSLVGTRFHEQYF. The CDR3 DNA reads as TGTGCCAGCAGCTTGGTTGGGACTAGGTTCCACGAGCAGTACTTC.

J is TRBJ2-7 and V is TRBV28, with D perhaps matching TRBD1 (6 bases). Looked up from germline, CDR1 is MDHEN and CDR2 is SYDVKM. The CDR3 covers 15 residues. V lost 3 bases to trimming and J lost 3 bases, with 15 bases between them. CDR3 sequence: CASSFAPDSSYEQYF. The CDR3 DNA reads TGTGCCAGCAGTTTTGCCCCGGACAGCAGCTACGAGCAGTACTTC.

This chain uses TRBV19 with TRBJ1-1; D not resolved. The CDR3 is 11 amino acids. Trimming took 6 bases from V and 10 from J, leaving 12 bases between them. Germline loops: CDR1 LNHDA, CDR2 SQIVND (reference sequence). The CDR3 sequence is CASRAGKVAFF. In nucleotides, the CDR3 is TGTGCCAGTAGGGCGGGGAAGGTAGCTTTCTTT.

This clone has a single count. This chain uses TRBV6-1 with TRBJ2-4; the D gene is possibly TRBD1 (5 bases). Germline loops: CDR1 MNHNS, CDR2 SASEGT. This CDR3 contains 13 residues. Trimming shortened V by 3 bases and J by 9 bases, and 12 bases separated the two germline ends. The CDR3 loop reads CASSDRPQGIQYF. In DNA, the CDR3 is TGTGCCAGCAGTGATCGCCCCCAGGGCATTCAGTACTTC.

V gene TRBV28 combines with J gene TRBJ1-2; 11 bases match TRBD1. This CDR3 has 14 residues. The germline CDR1 and CDR2 sequences are MDHEN and SYDVKM. The ends lost 7 bases at V and 3 bases at J; junction bases unmatched: 4. The CDR3 region is CASTGTGGDYGYTF. The CDR3 nucleotides read TGTGCCAGCACTGGGACAGGGGGGGACTATGGCTACACCTTC.

This chain links TRBV5-1 with TRBJ2-2; D gene unclear. CDR3 length equals 12 residues. The V gene lost 3 bases and the J gene lost 2 bases, with 2 bases spanning the gap. Germline V CDR1 and CDR2: SGHRS, YFSETQ. The CDR3 is CASSYNTGELFF. In DNA form, the CDR3 reads TGCGCCAGCAGCTATAACACCGGGGAGCTGTTTTTT.